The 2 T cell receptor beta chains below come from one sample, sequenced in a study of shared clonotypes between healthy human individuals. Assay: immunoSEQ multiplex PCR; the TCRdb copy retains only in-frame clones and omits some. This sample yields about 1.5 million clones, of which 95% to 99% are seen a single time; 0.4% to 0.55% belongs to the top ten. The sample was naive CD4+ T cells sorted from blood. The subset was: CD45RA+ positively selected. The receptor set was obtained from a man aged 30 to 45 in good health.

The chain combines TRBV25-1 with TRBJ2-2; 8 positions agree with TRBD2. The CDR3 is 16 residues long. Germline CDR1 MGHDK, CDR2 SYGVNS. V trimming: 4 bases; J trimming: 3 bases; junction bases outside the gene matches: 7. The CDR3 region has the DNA TGTGCCAGCAGTGCTCTAGCGGGTAGCCACACCGGGGAGCTGTTTTTT. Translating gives CASSALAGSHTGELFF. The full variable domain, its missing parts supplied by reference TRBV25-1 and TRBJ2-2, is EADIYQTPRYLVIGTGKKITLECSQTMGHDKMYWYQQDPGMELHLIHYSYGVNSTEKGDLSSESTVSRIRTEHFPLTLESARPSHTSQYLCASSALAGSHTGELFFGEGSRLTVL.

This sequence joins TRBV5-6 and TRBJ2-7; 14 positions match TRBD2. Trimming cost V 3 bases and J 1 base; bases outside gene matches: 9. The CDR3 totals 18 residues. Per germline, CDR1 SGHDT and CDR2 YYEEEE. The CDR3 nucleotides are TGTGCCAGCAGCTCGCGGACTAGCGGGAGGACGAAATCCTACGAGCAGTACTTC. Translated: CASSSRTSGRTKSYEQYF. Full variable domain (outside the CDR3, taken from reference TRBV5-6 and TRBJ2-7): DAGVTQSPTHLIKTRGQQVTLRCSPKSGHDTVSWYQQALGQGPQFIFQYYEEEERQRGNFPDRFSGHQFPNYSSELNVNALLLGDSALYLCASSSRTSGRTKSYEQYFGPGTRLTVT.